The next 17 T cell receptor beta chains were all read from a single sample in a study of vaccination and CD4 T cells after COVID-19. Sequencing of DNA taken from cultured CD4+ T cells relied on the Oncomine TCR Beta short-read assay. Using its own MiXCR run on the PCR reads, TCRdb lists one record per CDR3 protein. There are under 20,000 distinct CDR3 sequences in the sample; around 46% occur only once, and roughly 5.7% lies in the top ten. Treatment here: roughly 11-day PBMC culture with coronavirus spike peptide pools or control peptides (ViraFEST assay). These receptors are not linked to any known antigen. The sample was CD4+ T cells from blood, cultured in vitro, taken before SARS-CoV-2 vaccination. These receptors were obtained from a human donor who had recovered from COVID-19.

The CDR3 loop reads CASSSVQGADTEAFF. In DNA, the CDR3 is TGCGCCAGCAGCTCGGTACAGGGGGCGGACACTGAAGCTTTCTTT. The V gene is TRBV5-1, the J gene TRBJ1-1; 9 nucleotides align to TRBD1. Per germline, CDR1 SGHRS and CDR2 YFSETQ. The CDR3 totals 15 residues. V trimming: 3 bases; J trimming: 3 bases; junction bases outside the gene matches: 6.

The chain is built from TRBV27 and TRBJ1-6, with a tentative D call TRBD1 (5 bases). CDR1 MNHEY and CDR2 SMNVEV come from the germline V gene (reference sequence). V was cut by 4 bases and J by 10 bases, with 11 bases left in between. The CDR3 consists of 13 residues. The CDR3 nucleotides are TGTGCCAGCAGTTCCACCAGGGACTCACCCCTCCACTTT. Its translation: CASSSTRDSPLHF.

The chain combines TRBV7-2 with TRBJ2-1; D perhaps matches TRBD2 (5 bases). The CDR3 spans 13 residues. Looked up from germline, CDR1 is SGHTA and CDR2 is FQGNSA. The ends were cut back, 0 bases at V and 7 bases at J, with 7 bases in the middle. The CDR3 here is CASSLAGVNEQFF. The CDR3 DNA reads TGTGCCAGCAGCTTAGCGGGAGTGAATGAGCAGTTCTTC.

This clonotype has just a few counts. The chain couples TRBV20-1 to TRBJ2-7; 11 nucleotides match TRBD1. Germline V gene data show CDR1 as DFQATT and CDR2 as SNEGSKA (reference sequence). The CDR3 length is 15 residues. V trimming: 2 bases; J trimming: 1 base; junction bases outside the gene matches: 4. The CDR3 here is CSARPGTGGSYEQYF. The CDR3 DNA reads TGCAGTGCTAGACCCGGGACAGGGGGATCCTACGAGCAGTACTTC.

This clonotype occurred a few times. V gene TRBV2 combines with J gene TRBJ1-1; D call uncertain. The ends were cut back, 6 bases at V and 2 bases at J, with 13 bases in the middle. This CDR3 contains 14 residues. In germline, CDR1 is SNHLY, CDR2 FYNNEI. In DNA form, the CDR3 reads TGTGCCAGCAGCCCAGACACAGCCAACACTGAAGCTTTCTTT. It translates to CASSPDTANTEAFF.

V and J are TRBV5-4 and TRBJ1-2, with D perhaps matching TRBD1 (5 bases). Between the trimmed V and J ends, which lost 3 bases and 4 bases, there was a span of 16 bases. The CDR3 spans 15 residues. Germline CDR1 and CDR2: SGHNT and YYREEE (reference sequence). The CDR3 region is CASSWGREGTYGYTF. CDR3 DNA: TGTGCCAGCAGCTGGGGACGGGAAGGGACCTATGGCTACACCTTC.

CDR3 loop: CASSQNPGDEQFF. The CDR3 DNA reads TGTGCCAGCAGCCAAAACCCGGGGGATGAGCAGTTCTTC. This chain connects TRBV11-3 to TRBJ2-1; possible D gene TRBD2, 6 bases. Germline V gene lookup returns CDR1 SGHNT and CDR2 YENEEA. Trimming took 5 bases from V and 8 from J, leaving 13 bases between them. The CDR3 covers 13 residues.

The chain combines TRBV7-2 with TRBJ2-7; D may match TRBD1 or TRBD2 (5 bases each). V was cut by 3 bases and J by 2 bases, with 11 bases left in between. CDR1 and CDR2 from the germline V gene are SGHTA and FQGNSA. CDR3 length: 14 amino acids. Written as DNA, the CDR3 is TGTGCCAGCAGCTTGAGGGACGGAACCTACGAGCAGTACTTC. Its protein product is CASSLRDGTYEQYF.

The chain is built from TRBV6-1 and TRBJ2-1; 10 bases agree with TRBD1. Germline assignment: CDR1 MNHNS and CDR2 SASEGT. The V segment lost 6 bases and the J segment 4 bases; nucleotides outside the gene matches: 18. This CDR3 contains 19 residues. CDR3 bases: TGTGCCAGCAGCCCAGGGACAGGGGTTTATGGCGGGGGGTACAATGAGCAGTTCTTC. Its translation: CASSPGTGVYGGGYNEQFF.

The chain links TRBV7-6 to TRBJ1-6; D may be TRBD1 (6 bases). Germline V CDR1 and CDR2: SGHVS, FNYEAQ. Trimming left V 2 bases short and J 7 bases short, with 12 bases between. This CDR3 is 15 amino acids long. The CDR3 spells CASSLSQGLNSPLHF. In DNA form, the CDR3 reads TGTGCCAGCAGCTTATCGCAGGGGTTGAATTCACCCCTCCACTTT.

This clonotype was recorded once. This sequence joins TRBV20-1 and TRBJ1-1, with D unclear. CDR3 length: 15 residues. Trimming shortened V by 3 bases and J by 1 base, and 15 bases separated the two germline ends. Germline CDR1 and CDR2: DFQATT and SNEGSKA (reference sequence). The CDR3 here is CSASGGLFGNTEAFF. The CDR3 region has the DNA TGCAGTGCTAGTGGCGGCCTGTTTGGGAACACTGAAGCTTTCTTT.

The gene calls are TRBV6-1 and TRBJ1-5, with 7 bases that match TRBD1. The trim removed 6 bases at V and 7 bases at J, leaving 9 bases unmatched. CDR1 and CDR2 from the germline V gene are MNHNS and SASEGT. CDR3 size: 14 residues. CDR3 region: CASRGGGARQPQHF. CDR3 coding DNA: TGTGCCAGCAGAGGAGGGGGCGCACGGCAGCCCCAGCATTTT.

The chain uses TRBV11-3 and TRBJ1-1, with D maybe TRBD1 (6 bases). The germline CDR1 and CDR2 sequences are SGHNT and YENEEA. Trimming left V 2 bases short and J 1 base short, with 11 bases between. This CDR3 contains 15 residues. CDR3 DNA sequence: TGTGCCAGCAGCTTACGCCCGGGGGCGAACACTGAAGCTTTCTTT. Its translation is CASSLRPGANTEAFF.

V usage is TRBV10-3 and J usage is TRBJ2-3; 12 nucleotides line up with TRBD1. The trim removed 9 bases at V and 8 bases at J, leaving 9 bases unmatched. Germline values: CDR1 ENHRY, CDR2 SYGVKD. The length of the CDR3 is 14 residues. The CDR3 DNA is TGTGCCATATCGGGACAGGGGGCCTTGGCTACGCAGTATTTT. As protein: CAISGQGALATQYF.

The V call is TRBV6-1, the J call TRBJ1-1; D perhaps matches TRBD1 (6 bases). Trimming left V 4 bases short and J 0 bases short, with 18 bases between. The CDR3 runs to 17 residues. CDR1 is MNHNS and CDR2 is SASEGT in the germline V gene. CDR3: CASSATGTWNLNTEAFF. CDR3 nucleotide sequence: TGTGCCAGCAGTGCTACCGGGACATGGAATTTGAACACTGAAGCTTTCTTT.

This clonotype was detected only a few times. The rearrangement links TRBV27 to TRBJ2-3; 7 bases line up with TRBD1. With 5 bases clipped from V and 3 bases from J, the junction kept 8 bases outside the gene matches. There are 15 residues in the CDR3. The germline V gene encodes CDR1 MNHEY and CDR2 SMNVEV (reference sequence). The CDR3 loop reads CASSPGTAQTDTQYF. CDR3 nucleotides: TGTGCCAGCAGTCCCGGGACAGCCCAAACAGATACGCAGTATTTT.

The V call is TRBV7-2, the J call TRBJ1-2, with 8 bases lining up with TRBD1. The length of the CDR3 is 16 residues. Losses at the gene ends were 5 bases for V and 10 bases for J; bases not matched to a gene: 18. CDR1 is SGHTA, CDR2 FQGNSA, per germline. The CDR3 here is CASSPRPGQGSNHYTF. As DNA, the CDR3 is TGTGCCAGCAGCCCCCGCCCCGGACAGGGTAGTAACCACTACACCTTC.